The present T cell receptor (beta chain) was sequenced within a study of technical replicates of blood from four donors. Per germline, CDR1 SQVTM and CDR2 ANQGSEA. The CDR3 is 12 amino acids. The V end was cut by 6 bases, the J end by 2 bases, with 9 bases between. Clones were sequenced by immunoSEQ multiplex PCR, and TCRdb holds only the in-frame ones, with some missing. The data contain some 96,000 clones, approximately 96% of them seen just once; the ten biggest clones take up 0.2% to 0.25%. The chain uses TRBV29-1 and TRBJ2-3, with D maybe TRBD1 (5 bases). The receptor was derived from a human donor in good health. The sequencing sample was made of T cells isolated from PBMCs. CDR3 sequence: CSVLTDTDTQYF. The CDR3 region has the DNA TGCAGCGTCCTGACAGACACAGATACGCAGTATTTT.